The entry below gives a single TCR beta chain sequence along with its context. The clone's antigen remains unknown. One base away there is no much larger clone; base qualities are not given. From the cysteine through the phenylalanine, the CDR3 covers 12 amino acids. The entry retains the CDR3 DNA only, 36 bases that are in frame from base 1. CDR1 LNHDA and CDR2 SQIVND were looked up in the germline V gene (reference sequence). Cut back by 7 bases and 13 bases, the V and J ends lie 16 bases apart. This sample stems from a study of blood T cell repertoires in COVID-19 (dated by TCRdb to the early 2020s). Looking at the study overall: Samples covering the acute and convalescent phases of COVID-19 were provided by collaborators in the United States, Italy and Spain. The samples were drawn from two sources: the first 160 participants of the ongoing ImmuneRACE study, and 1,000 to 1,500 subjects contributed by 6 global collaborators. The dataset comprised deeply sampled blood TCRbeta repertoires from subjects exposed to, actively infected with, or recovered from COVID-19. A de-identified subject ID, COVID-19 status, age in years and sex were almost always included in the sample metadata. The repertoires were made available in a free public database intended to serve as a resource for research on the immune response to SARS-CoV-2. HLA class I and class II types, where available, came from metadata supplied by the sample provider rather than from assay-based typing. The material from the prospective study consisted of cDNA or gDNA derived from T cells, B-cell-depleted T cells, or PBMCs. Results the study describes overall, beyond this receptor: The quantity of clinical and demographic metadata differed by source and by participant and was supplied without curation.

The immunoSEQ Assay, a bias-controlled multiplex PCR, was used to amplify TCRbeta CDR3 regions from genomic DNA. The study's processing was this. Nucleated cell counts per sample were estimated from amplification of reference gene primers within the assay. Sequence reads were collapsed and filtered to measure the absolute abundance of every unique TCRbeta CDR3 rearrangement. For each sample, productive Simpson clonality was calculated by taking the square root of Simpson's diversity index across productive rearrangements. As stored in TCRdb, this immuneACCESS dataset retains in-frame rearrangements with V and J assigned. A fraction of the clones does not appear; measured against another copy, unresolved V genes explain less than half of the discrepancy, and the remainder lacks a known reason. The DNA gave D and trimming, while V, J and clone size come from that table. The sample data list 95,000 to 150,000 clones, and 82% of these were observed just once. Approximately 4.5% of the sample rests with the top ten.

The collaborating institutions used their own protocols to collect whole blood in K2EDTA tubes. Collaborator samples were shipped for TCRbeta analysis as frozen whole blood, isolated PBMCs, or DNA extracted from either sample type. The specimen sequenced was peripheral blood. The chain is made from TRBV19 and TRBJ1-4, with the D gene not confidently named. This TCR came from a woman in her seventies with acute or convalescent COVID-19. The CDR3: CASTPHVSRLFF. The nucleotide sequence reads TGTGCCAGTACCCCACATGTCTCAAGACTGTTTTTT.